What follows are 2 T cell receptor beta chains derived from one specimen sequenced in a study of blood T cell repertoires in COVID-19. TCRdb's table, derived via immunoSEQ multiplex PCR, lists solely in-frame clones and lacks some. Of about 59,000 clones in the sample, 90% to 95% were seen once. The sequencing input was peripheral blood. These receptors were taken from a human donor in a cohort sampled during active COVID-19.

The rearrangement uses TRBV6-5 and TRBJ1-4; D may be TRBD1 (5 bases). V lost 7 bases and J 0 bases, leaving 12 bases between the germline ends. This CDR3 contains 15 residues. Germline loops: CDR1 MNHEY, CDR2 SVGAGI. The CDR3 bases are TGTGCCAGCAACGCGGGGGGTTCAACTAATGAAAAACTGTTTTTT. Its translation: CASNAGGSTNEKLFF.

The genes are TRBV7-3 and TRBJ2-5, with a possible D match to TRBD1 (5 bases). The CDR3 contains 14 residues. Germline V gene sequence: CDR1 SGHTA, CDR2 FQGTGA. The V end lost 0 bases, the J end lost 5 bases, and 10 bases lay between the germline ends. CDR3 region: CASSLTQGTETQYF. The DNA for the CDR3 is TGTGCCAGCAGCTTAACCCAGGGCACGGAGACCCAGTACTTC.